This T cell receptor beta chain is drawn from a study of T cells in Graves' hyperthyroidism and ophthalmopathy. Study-wide findings and caveats: It was a median about 6.5 months before onset that the model predicted ophthalmopathy. Stable hyperthyroidism and ophthalmopathy were separated using 13 V-J signatures.

Trimming removed 4 bases from V and 2 bases from J, with 10 bases in between. Germline V gene data show CDR1 as SGHKS and CDR2 as YYEKEE (reference sequence). This CDR3 comprises 14 residues. This clonotype was observed at least ten times. As yet, its antigen is unknown. The PBMCs studied were ones that came from 8.5 to 10 ml fresh peripheral blood. RNA transcripts served as the template for amplifying TCR beta CDR3 regions. First-round RT-PCR with HTBI primers amplified the TCR CDR3 region. A single record per CDR3 protein comes from TCRdb applying MiXCR to the multiplex PCR reads. The profile shows hundreds of thousands of distinct CDR3 sequences, roughly 14% of them singletons.

This clonotype originated in a young man with Graves' ophthalmopathy. Sequenced material: blood. The chain joins TRBV5-5 to TRBJ1-3; D ambiguous. The CDR3 sequence is CASSRASPGNTIYF. CDR3 nucleotides: TGTGCCAGCAGCCGGGCTTCCCCTGGAAACACCATATATTTT.